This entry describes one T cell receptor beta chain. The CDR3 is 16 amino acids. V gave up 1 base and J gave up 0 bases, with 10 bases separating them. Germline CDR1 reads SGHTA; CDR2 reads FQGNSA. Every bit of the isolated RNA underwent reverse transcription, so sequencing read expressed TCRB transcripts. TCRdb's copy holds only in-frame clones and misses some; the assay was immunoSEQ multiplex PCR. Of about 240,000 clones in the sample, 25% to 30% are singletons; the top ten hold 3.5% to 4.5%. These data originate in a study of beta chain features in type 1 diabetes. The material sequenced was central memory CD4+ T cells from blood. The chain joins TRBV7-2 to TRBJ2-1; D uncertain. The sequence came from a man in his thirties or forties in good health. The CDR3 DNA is TGTGCCAGCAGCTTAGTTCCAGGTTTCTCCTACAATGAGCAGTTCTTC. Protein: CASSLVPGFSYNEQFF.